This entry concerns a single T cell receptor beta chain. The antigen is undetermined. Treatment described: oral pan-JAK inhibitor, 5-10 mg twice daily. Collected material from alopecia areata patients comprised lesional scalp punch biopsies and peripheral blood. This record belongs to a study of CD8+ T cells in alopecia areata. Whole-study context: In an open-label trial, patients got 5 to 10 mg tofacitinib twice daily. After 6 to 18 months of tofacitinib, follow-up continued 6 months off drug.

The CDR3 extends over 14 amino acids. J was trimmed by 6 bases and V by 6 bases; bases with no gene match: 8. From germline, CDR1 is SNHLY and CDR2 FYNNEI. RNA was isolated and reverse transcribed to cDNA, the sequencing template. Libraries were prepared by immunoSEQ multiplex PCR; TCRdb keeps only in-frame clonotypes and omits some of them. This table has approximately 150,000 clones, about 60% appearing once. Study-wide results and caveats: Scalp sequencing captures resident alphabeta T cells of normal skin too.

The input for sequencing was CD4+ T cells sorted from blood, taken at week 24, from a patient treated with tofacitinib. V is TRBV2 and J is TRBJ2-7; 10 nucleotides line up with TRBD2. The TCR comes from a human donor with alopecia areata. The CDR3 DNA sequence: TGTGCCAGCAGAATAAGCGGGGGGGGCTCCGAGCAGTACTTC. Residues: CASRISGGGSEQYF.